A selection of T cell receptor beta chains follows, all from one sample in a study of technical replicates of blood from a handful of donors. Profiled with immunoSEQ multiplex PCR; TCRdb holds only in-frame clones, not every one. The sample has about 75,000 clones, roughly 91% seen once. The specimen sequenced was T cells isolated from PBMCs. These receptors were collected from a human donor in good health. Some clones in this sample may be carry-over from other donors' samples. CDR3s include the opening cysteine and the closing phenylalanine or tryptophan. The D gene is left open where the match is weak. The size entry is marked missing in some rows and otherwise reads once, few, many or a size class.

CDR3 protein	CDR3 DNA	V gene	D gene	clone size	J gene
CASSLFGRGTYEQYF	TGCGCCAGCAGCTTATTCGGGAGGGGGACCTACGAGCAGTACTTC	TRBV5-1	TRBD2	-	TRBJ2-7
CACLEKNNYGYTF	TGTGCCTGCCTAGAGAAGAATAACTATGGCTACACCTTC	TRBV30	-	-	TRBJ1-2
CASSPTPGVNEKLFF	TGCGCCAGCAGCCCAACCCCGGGAGTTAATGAAAAACTGTTTTTT	TRBV5-1	-	-	TRBJ1-4
CASSLLTGFSYNEQFF	TGTGCCAGCAGCTTGTTGACGGGGTTCTCCTACAATGAGCAGTTCTTC	TRBV5-8	-	-	TRBJ2-1
CASSIQGPHDEQYF	TGTGCCAGTAGTATTCAGGGGCCTCATGACGAGCAGTACTTC	TRBV19	-	-	TRBJ2-7
CAVGSRGTAYEQYF	TGTGCCGTTGGTTCCCGCGGGACAGCCTACGAGCAGTACTTC	TRBV19	-	few	TRBJ2-7
CASGGAPGADTQYF	TGTGCCAGCGGGGGAGCCCCGGGGGCAGATACGCAGTATTTT	TRBV27	-	-	TRBJ2-3
CSVERGWEQFF	TGCAGCGTTGAAAGGGGCTGGGAGCAGTTCTTC	TRBV29-1	-	-	TRBJ2-1
CASSLAFSEKRVKTEAFF	TGTGCCAGCAGCTTAGCGTTTTCAGAAAAGAGGGTTAAGACTGAAGCTTTCTTT	TRBV7-2	-	-	TRBJ1-1
CASSTGVTNEKLFF	TGTGCCAGCAGTACAGGGGTAACTAATGAAAAACTGTTTTTT	TRBV6-1	TRBD1	-	TRBJ1-4
CASSLSHQSGEKLFF	TGCGCCAGCAGCTTATCCCACCAAAGCGGTGAAAAACTGTTTTTT	TRBV5-1	-	-	TRBJ1-4
CASSLTPSGTSGRSDTQYF	TGCGCCAGCAGCCTAACTCCATCCGGGACTAGCGGGAGGTCAGATACGCAGTATTTT	TRBV4-1	TRBD2	once	TRBJ2-3
CASSLDRAGANVLTF	TGTGCCAGCAGTTTAGACAGGGCTGGGGCCAACGTCCTGACTTTC	TRBV28	TRBD1	-	TRBJ2-6
CASSPQGGLAGGLYEQYF	TGTGCCAGCAGCCCCCAGGGTGGGCTAGCGGGAGGGCTCTACGAGCAGTACTTC	TRBV11-2	TRBD2	-	TRBJ2-7
CASSFVEGAGDTQYF	TGCGCCAGCAGCTTCGTCGAGGGAGCGGGAGATACGCAGTATTTT	TRBV5-1	-	-	TRBJ2-3
CASSPYRVTDYGYTF	TGTGCCAGCAGCCCATACAGGGTCACCGACTATGGCTACACCTTC	TRBV7-9	-	-	TRBJ1-2
CASRTQGAAGNTIYF	TGTGCCAGCAGAACTCAGGGGGCGGCTGGAAACACCATATATTTT	TRBV28	TRBD1	-	TRBJ1-3